This T cell receptor beta chain was obtained from a study of blood T cell repertoires in COVID-19. Overall study: Spain, Italy and the United States supplied samples that represented acute and convalescent COVID-19.

There are 14 residues in the CDR3. From germline, CDR1 is SNHLY and CDR2 FYNNEI. Between the trimmed V and J ends, which lost 2 bases and 7 bases, there was a span of 9 bases. As processed by the authors: Estimated nucleated cell counts came from reference gene primer amplification. Measured with immunoSEQ multiplex PCR; TCRdb has only the in-frame clones, and not every one. Clonal size and the V and J genes are those of that table, whereas D and trimming came from the DNA. Of approximately 190,000 clones in the sample, about 88% are singletons; the top ten hold about 26%. The source is a woman in her thirties or forties in a cohort exposed to, infected with or recovered from COVID-19 (not recorded which). The sample comprised PBMCs or T cells enriched from blood (not recorded which). The V gene is TRBV2, the J gene TRBJ1-6; D is uncertain. The CDR3 reads CASSEWRGNSPLHF. The CDR3 DNA reads TGTGCCAGCAGTGAATGGCGGGGAAATTCACCCCTCCACTTT.